A single sample is the source of the 29 T cell receptor beta chains below, sequenced in a study of monozygotic twins with inflammatory bowel disease. Reprocessing the 5' RACE reads, TCRdb reports a single entry for every CDR3 protein and omits DNA. This sample's clone table lists 300,000 to 400,000 distinct CDR3 sequences. Sequencing input: blood. Receptor source: a human donor with ulcerative colitis or Crohn's disease, or a healthy co-twin of an affected twin (not recorded which).

CDR3 protein: CASSQASGEDTQYF. The V gene is TRBV3-1, the J gene TRBJ2-3; TCRdb calls TRBD2, which cannot be checked without DNA. The CDR3 runs to 14 residues. Looked up from germline, CDR1 is LGHDT and CDR2 is YNNKEL (reference sequence).

The V gene is TRBV6-5, the J gene TRBJ2-1; the D call from TCRdb, TRBD2, cannot be confirmed without DNA. Germline CDR1 is MNHEY and CDR2 is SVGAGI. This CDR3 region has 15 residues. This chain's CDR3 is CASSFPAGGGNEQFF.

This chain links TRBV5-1 with TRBJ2-7; the TCRdb call, TRBD1, lacks DNA for checking. Germline values: CDR1 SGHRS, CDR2 YFSETQ. The CDR3 length is 14 residues. The CDR3 protein is CASSNAGQDSEQYF.

V gene TRBV4-2 combines with J gene TRBJ2-4; TCRdb indicates TRBD1, and absent DNA this call remains unverified. The CDR3 totals 19 residues. Germline CDR1 reads LGHNA; CDR2 reads YNFKEQ. The CDR3 region is CASSGVTGGGDLAKNIQYF.

The genes are TRBV4-3 and TRBJ2-7; lacking DNA, the TRBD1 call made by TCRdb goes unchecked. The CDR3 consists of 18 residues. The germline V gene has CDR1 LGHNA and CDR2 YSLEER. CDR3 sequence: CASSQGRTGLFSPYEQYF.

The chain is built from TRBV6-5 and TRBJ1-2. The germline V gene has CDR1 MNHEY and CDR2 SVGAGI. This CDR3 comprises 14 residues. CDR3 in amino acids: CASSYQRVNYGYTF.

J is TRBJ2-7 and V is TRBV7-8; the TCRdb D gene call, TRBD1, has no DNA to confirm it. This CDR3 spans 13 amino acids. Germline loops: CDR1 SGHVS, CDR2 FQNEAQ. CDR3 loop: CASSPLPEGDSKF.

V gene TRBV4-1 combines with J gene TRBJ1-6. CDR1 and CDR2 from the germline V gene are MGHRA and YSYEKL. The CDR3 sequence is 16 residues long. This CDR3 is CASSFQGGTYNSPLHF.

This chain links TRBV5-4 with TRBJ2-3; TCRdb proposes TRBD2, but this gene call is untestable without DNA. The CDR3 extends over 14 amino acids. Per the germline V gene, CDR1 is SGHNT and CDR2 is YYREEE (reference sequence). CDR3 protein: CASSLERGVDTQYF. The whole variable domain, remainder taken from reference TRBV5-4 and TRBJ2-3, is ETGVTQSPTHLIKTRGQQVTLRCSSQSGHNTVSWYQQALGQGPQFIFQYYREEENGRGNFPPRFSGLQFPNYSSELNVNALELDDSALYLCASSLERGVDTQYFGPGTRLTVL.

This chain joins TRBV7-6 and TRBJ2-3. The germline V gene has CDR1 SGHVS and CDR2 FNYEAQ. This CDR3 is 15 amino acids long. The chain's CDR3 is CASTLAGMGTDTQYF.

The chain employs TRBV27 and TRBJ1-6; TCRdb's D call of TRBD1 is untestable without DNA. CDR3 length equals 17 residues. Germline-derived CDR1 and CDR2 are MNHEY and SMNVEV (reference sequence). The CDR3: CASSSPTGTGFGSPLHF.

The chain employs TRBV7-2 and TRBJ2-3; TCRdb reports TRBD2, a call that lacks DNA to check it against. The CDR3 extends over 16 amino acids. The germline V gene encodes CDR1 SGHTA and CDR2 FQGNSA. The CDR3 sequence is CASSLAGLARTDTQYF.

The CDR3 region is CATSTSQTAKPQHF. This sequence joins TRBV24-1 and TRBJ1-5; TCRdb calls TRBD1, which cannot be checked without DNA. The CDR3 totals 14 residues. Looked up from germline, CDR1 is KGHDR and CDR2 is SFDVKD.

The V and J genes are TRBV6-2 or TRBV6-3 and TRBJ2-2; the TCRdb D gene call, TRBD1, has no DNA to confirm it. The CDR3 totals 14 residues. CDR1 MNHEY and CDR2 SVGEGT come from the germline V gene. The CDR3 loop reads CASFGTGGPGELFF.

This chain links TRBV7-2 with TRBJ1-2; without DNA, the TCRdb call of TRBD1 cannot be checked. The CDR3 consists of 15 residues. CDR1 is SGHTA and CDR2 is FQGNSA in the germline V gene. This chain's CDR3 is CASSSRLGGGYGYTF.

The V and J genes are TRBV29-1 and TRBJ1-1; TCRdb names TRBD1, which stays unverified in the absence of DNA. Germline V gives CDR1 SQVTM, CDR2 ANQGSEA. The CDR3 contains 12 residues. The CDR3 spells CSVERPGDEAFF. Complete variable domain (other parts from reference TRBV29-1 and TRBJ1-1): SAVISQKPSRDICQRGTSLTIQCQVDSQVTMMFWYRQQPGQSLTLIATANQGSEATYESGFVIDKFPISRPNLTFSTLTVSNMSPEDSSIYLCSVERPGDEAFFGQGTRLTVV.

This chain uses TRBV19 with TRBJ2-2; TCRdb proposes TRBD1, but this gene call is untestable without DNA. CDR3 length: 16 amino acids. CDR1 is LNHDA and CDR2 is SQIVND in the germline V gene (reference sequence). The CDR3 sequence: CASSAGQGSATGELFF.

The chain recombines TRBV12-3 or TRBV12-4 with TRBJ1-2; without DNA, the TCRdb call of TRBD1 cannot be checked. The CDR3 totals 13 residues. CDR3 sequence: CASRIDRSGGYTF.

The chain combines TRBV12-3 or TRBV12-4 with TRBJ1-6. The CDR3 sequence is 14 residues long. This CDR3 is CASSRDSDNSPLHF.

V is TRBV18 and J is TRBJ2-4; TCRdb designates TRBD1, a call that cannot be tested without DNA. The CDR3 spans 16 residues. CDR1 and CDR2 from the germline V gene are KGHSH and LQKENI. CDR3 loop: CASSPPPGKAKNIQYF.

The V call is TRBV4-3, the J call TRBJ2-5; TCRdb gives TRBD2 as the D gene, but with no DNA this cannot be confirmed. CDR1 is LGHNA and CDR2 is YSLEER in the germline V gene. This CDR3 spans 15 amino acids. The CDR3 loop reads CASSQAWGGEETQYF.

The V gene is TRBV5-1, the J gene TRBJ1-3. The V gene's germline CDR1 is SGHRS and CDR2 YFSETQ. CDR3 length equals 14 residues. The CDR3 here is CASSLGDTGNTIYF.

V usage is TRBV6-6 and J usage is TRBJ1-1. CDR3 length: 13 amino acids. Germline V gene data show CDR1 as MNHNY and CDR2 as SVGAGI (reference sequence). The CDR3 reads CASSYSSITEAFF.

This chain uses TRBV15 with TRBJ2-1; TCRdb reports TRBD1, a call that lacks DNA to check it against. There are 14 residues in the CDR3. Germline CDR1 LNHNV, CDR2 YYDKDF (reference sequence). CDR3 protein: CATSRNNQQGELFF.

This chain uses TRBV7-2 with TRBJ2-7; TCRdb picks TRBD1, but there is no DNA to check that call. The CDR3 runs to 15 residues. Germline CDR1 SGHTA, CDR2 FQGNSA. CDR3 loop: CASSAQAGNAYEQYF.

The gene calls are TRBV21-1 and TRBJ2-3; TCRdb calls TRBD2, which cannot be checked without DNA. TRBV21-1 is flagged as a pseudogene. This CDR3 contains 16 residues. CDR3 protein: CASSKEVAGEADTQYF.

The rearrangement joins TRBV6-5 to TRBJ2-7; TCRdb calls TRBD1, which cannot be checked without DNA. This CDR3 has 15 residues. From germline, CDR1 is MNHEY and CDR2 SVGAGI. The CDR3: CASSYDLDRGHEQYF.

The chain carries TRBV20-1 and TRBJ2-7; TCRdb selects TRBD2, and the lack of DNA leaves this call unchecked. CDR1 and CDR2 from the germline V gene are DFQATT and SNEGSKA (reference sequence). The CDR3 runs to 14 residues. The CDR3 protein is CSAILPGRGYEQYF.

The chain combines TRBV5-1 with TRBJ2-7. Germline V gene data show CDR1 as SGHRS and CDR2 as YFSETQ. CDR3 length: 13 amino acids. The CDR3 loop is CASSLVAIHEQYF.